The 12 T cell receptor beta chains below all came from one sample that was sequenced in a study of cytomegalovirus exposure and HLA in healthy donors. This PCR relied on a set of 60 Vbeta primers and 13 Jbeta primers. The protocol was immunoSEQ multiplex PCR, while the TCRdb copy is restricted to in-frame clones and leaves out a portion. This table has approximately 170,000 clones, 60% to 80% appearing once. Specimen: PBMCs. Every receptor here comes from a female donor in good health and CMV-seronegative.

The CDR3 nucleotides are TGTGCCAGCAGCTTACCGGAAGACTTTAATGAAAAACTGTTTTTT. Its translation: CASSLPEDFNEKLFF. The chain links TRBV7-9 to TRBJ1-4; D is ambiguous. Deletions cut 2 bases from V and 4 bases from J, with 11 bases between. CDR3 length: 15 residues. The germline gives CDR1 SEHNR, CDR2 FQNEAQ (reference sequence). Full variable domain (missing parts from reference TRBV7-9 and TRBJ1-4): DTGVSQNPRHKITKRGQNVTFRCDPISEHNRLYWYRQTLGQGPEFLTYFQNEAQLEKSRLLSDRFSAERPKGSFSTLEIQRTEQGDSAMYLCASSLPEDFNEKLFFGSGTQLSVL.

This chain joins TRBV19 and TRBJ1-5; D not resolved. The length of the CDR3 is 13 residues. V shed 3 bases and J shed 7 bases, with 10 bases lying between them. CDR1 is LNHDA and CDR2 is SQIVND in the germline V gene (reference sequence). CDR3 in DNA: TGTGCCAGTAGTATGCAACCGGGGCAGCCCCAGCATTTT. Protein: CASSMQPGQPQHF.

The DNA for the CDR3 is TGTGCCAGCAGTTATTATGTAGTAGCGGGAGATTTCGAGCAGTACTTC. This translates into CASSYYVVAGDFEQYF. The chain recombines TRBV6-6 with TRBJ2-7; 9 bases align to TRBD2. CDR3 length: 16 residues. Germline CDR1 reads MNHNY; CDR2 reads SVGAGI (reference sequence). After removal of 3 bases from V and 6 bases from J, the junction contained 12 bases not matched to a gene.

V is TRBV9 and J is TRBJ2-5; weak D call: TRBD2 (6 bases). This CDR3 has 14 amino acids. V was pared by 4 bases and J by 5 bases, with 15 bases between. Germline loops: CDR1 SGDLS, CDR2 YYNGEE. The CDR3 nucleotides read TGTGCCAGCAGCCCATGGGGGGACTTGGAGACCCAGTACTTC. Protein product: CASSPWGDLETQYF.

This clone turned up a few times. The chain is built from TRBV5-1 and TRBJ1-5; the D is unclear. This CDR3 comprises 13 residues. The ends were cut back, 2 bases at V and 5 bases at J, with 8 bases in the middle. The germline CDR1 and CDR2 sequences are SGHRS and YFSETQ. The CDR3 sequence is CASSLVGDQPQHF. CDR3 nucleotide sequence: TGCGCCAGCAGCTTAGTCGGGGATCAGCCCCAGCATTTT.

This chain connects TRBV29-1 to TRBJ1-1; D unclear. There are 12 residues in the CDR3. Germline CDR1 SQVTM, CDR2 ANQGSEA. The ends were cut back, 7 bases at V and 5 bases at J, with 14 bases in the middle. The CDR3: CSASGLRTEAFF. CDR3 sequence (DNA): TGCAGCGCTTCCGGATTGAGGACTGAAGCTTTCTTT.

The V and J genes are TRBV6-5 and TRBJ1-1, with unresolved D. CDR3 size: 14 residues. The V gene lost 0 bases and the J gene lost 5 bases, with 10 bases spanning the gap. The germline V gene has CDR1 MNHEY and CDR2 SVGAGI. The CDR3 DNA sequence: TGTGCCAGCAGTTACTCGGAGGGAGGGACTGAAGCTTTCTTT. Its translation is CASSYSEGGTEAFF.

V and J are TRBV28 and TRBJ2-6, with TRBD2 as a possible D gene (7 bases). V was trimmed by 10 bases and J by 1 base, leaving 14 bases between them. CDR3 length equals 15 residues. Germline V gives CDR1 MDHEN, CDR2 SYDVKM. CDR3 coding DNA: TGTGCCACTCTCGGGGGGCCATCTGGGGCCAACGTCCTGACTTTC. Protein sequence: CATLGGPSGANVLTF.

The chain has TRBV23-1 and TRBJ2-5; possibly TRBD2 for D (7 bases). TRBV23-1 has ORF status, its function being uncertain. Trimming stripped 5 bases from V and 4 bases from J, with 20 bases between. The CDR3 sequence is 16 residues long. The CDR3 bases are TGCGCCAGCAGTTCCGAGGGGGGGCGCGAATTAGAGACCCAGTACTTC. This encodes CASSSEGGRELETQYF.

The count of this clone is one. V gene TRBV6-6 combines with J gene TRBJ2-2; the match to TRBD2 covers 7 bases. Losses at the gene ends were 5 bases for V and 1 base for J; bases not matched to a gene: 4. CDR3 length equals 15 residues. Germline CDR1 reads MNHNY; CDR2 reads SVGAGI (reference sequence). The CDR3 spells CASSKREGNTGELFF. For the CDR3, the DNA is TGTGCCAGCAGTAAGAGGGAGGGGAACACCGGGGAGCTGTTTTTT.

The chain is built from TRBV7-4 and TRBJ2-4; 7 bases map to TRBD2. The CDR3 totals 15 residues. With 0 bases clipped from V and 3 bases from J, the junction kept 2 bases outside the gene matches. Germline V CDR1 and CDR2: SGHVT, SQSDAQ. The CDR3 DNA reads TGTGCCAGCAGCTTAGCAACTAGCGTCAAAAACATTCAGTACTTC. This gives the protein CASSLATSVKNIQYF.

V usage is TRBV18 and J usage is TRBJ1-1; maybe TRBD1 (5 bases). V dropped 0 bases and J dropped 4 bases, with 15 bases sitting between them. Germline V gives CDR1 KGHSH, CDR2 LQKENI. The CDR3 length is 16 residues. CDR3 region: CASSPPGGTLPTEAFF. The CDR3 coding sequence is TGTGCCAGCTCACCACCGGGAGGGACTCTACCCACTGAAGCTTTCTTT.